Included here is one T cell receptor (beta chain) sequence, with context. Its antigen is undetermined. The sample belongs to a study of Ad26.COV2.S vaccination and SARS-CoV-2 variants. In the study overall: It was the COV1001 Ad26.COV2.S trial arm that included the donor. Ad26.COV2.S given intramuscularly, once or twice 56 days apart. Study conclusions and caveats: Vaccinees and placebo recipients showed similar non-spike TCR breadth. The TCR breadth and depth analyses may have produced an underestimate of total T cell responses.

Trimming stripped 0 bases from V and 2 bases from J, with 8 bases between. CDR3 size: 14 residues. In germline, CDR1 is SGHDT, CDR2 YYEEEE. Treatment of the sample: over 15 received Ad26.COV2.S at low or high dose, single or two shots; 5 received placebo; per-sample allocation not given. Collection of samples fell on day 63 after the first vaccine or placebo injection. Here immunoSEQ multiplex PCR was the method, and the copy in TCRdb shows in-frame clones only, minus some. The sample carries roughly 300,000 clones, 85% to 90% recorded once. Sequences were derived from peripheral blood, sampled in a trial of Ad26.COV2.S vaccine versus placebo. This sequence joins TRBV5-6 and TRBJ1-1; D call uncertain. This TCR came from a person aged 18-65 years who received the Ad26.COV2.S COVID-19 vaccine or a placebo. The CDR3 DNA sequence: TGTGCCAGCAGCTTGGGACCCTCCAACACTGAAGCTTTCTTT. It specifies CASSLGPSNTEAFF. Complete variable domain (other parts from reference TRBV5-6 and TRBJ1-1): DAGVTQSPTHLIKTRGQQVTLRCSPKSGHDTVSWYQQALGQGPQFIFQYYEEEERQRGNFPDRFSGHQFPNYSSELNVNALLLGDSALYLCASSLGPSNTEAFFGQGTRLTVV.